The present T cell receptor beta chain was sequenced within a study of vaccination and CD4 T cells after COVID-19. The treatment was: roughly nine-day PBMC culture with coronavirus spike peptide pools or control peptides (ViraFEST assay). One should note that the unexposed donor's CD4+ T cells were collected before the COVID-19 pandemic (2011-2018). Each well received two million PBMCs, cultured with 10 IU/ml IL-2 and 8 to 10 ug/ml peptide pools. Researchers used the Oncomine TCR Beta short-read assay to sequence DNA from cultured CD4+ T cells. Genomic DNA was taken out of cultured CD4+ T cells by extraction. One entry per CDR3 protein results from TCRdb running MiXCR on the PCR reads. The data contain approximately 9,500 distinct CDR3 sequences, 30% of them singletons. Worth noting for this clonotype: Antigen unknown.

The sequence was obtained from a human donor in good health. Sequenced sample: CD4+ T cells from blood, cultured in vitro.

CDR3 protein: CSVMGQYSGANVLTF. DNA for the CDR3: TGCAGCGTGATGGGACAGTACTCTGGGGCCAACGTCCTGACTTTC. The chain has TRBV29-1 and TRBJ2-6; 7 nucleotides match TRBD1. The V segment lost 6 bases and the J segment 0 bases; nucleotides outside the gene matches: 5. The CDR3 has 15 residues. Germline V gene sequence: CDR1 SQVTM, CDR2 ANQGSEA.